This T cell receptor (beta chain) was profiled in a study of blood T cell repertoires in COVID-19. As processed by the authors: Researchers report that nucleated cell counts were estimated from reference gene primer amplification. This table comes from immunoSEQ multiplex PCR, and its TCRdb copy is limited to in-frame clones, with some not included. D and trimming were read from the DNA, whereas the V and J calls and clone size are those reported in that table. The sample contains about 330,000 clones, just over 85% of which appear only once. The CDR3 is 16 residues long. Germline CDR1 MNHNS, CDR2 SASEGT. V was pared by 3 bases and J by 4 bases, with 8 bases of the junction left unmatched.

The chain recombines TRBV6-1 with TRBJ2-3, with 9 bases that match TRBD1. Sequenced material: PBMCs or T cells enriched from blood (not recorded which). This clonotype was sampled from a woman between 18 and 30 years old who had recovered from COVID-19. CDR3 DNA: TGTGCCAGCAGTGATCCGGGACAGGGTGTTCCAGATACGCAGTATTTT. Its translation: CASSDPGQGVPDTQYF.